This T cell receptor beta chain was identified during a study of blood T cell repertoires in COVID-19. This clone was observed a few times. As originally analysed: Amplification of reference gene primers was used by the study to estimate nucleated cell counts. Sequencing was performed with immunoSEQ multiplex PCR; in TCRdb, only in-frame clones are kept and a portion is missing. V, J and clone size derive from that table, while D and trimming were established from the DNA sequence. This sample carries 490,000 or so clones, approximately 90% of them seen once, and the ten largest clones take under 9.5%. V gave up 3 bases and J gave up 5 bases, with 14 bases separating them. The germline V gene has CDR1 MDHEN and CDR2 SYDVKM. The CDR3 sequence is 14 residues long.

This clonotype was obtained from an older woman who had recovered from COVID-19. The sample comprised PBMCs or T cells enriched from blood (not recorded which). This chain uses TRBV28 with TRBJ2-7, with D possibly matching TRBD2 (6 bases). The CDR3 protein is CASSLGGNVDEQYF. As DNA, the CDR3 is TGTGCCAGCAGTTTGGGCGGGAACGTGGACGAGCAGTACTTC.